Detailed here is one T cell receptor beta chain. Its target is not known. This sample stems from a study of cytomegalovirus exposure and HLA in healthy donors. Notes on the study in general: TCR beta V segments were, for the most part, productive about 87% or about 30% of the time in an earlier analysis. V- and J-gene trimming of TCR beta was linked (in a later analysis) to a missense DCLRE1C variant. The records held CMV serostatus as the only immune exposure information.

The CDR3 sequence is 17 residues long. The germline V and J ends were trimmed by 1 base and 5 bases, with 17 bases remaining between them. From germline, CDR1 is MDHEN and CDR2 SYDVKM. The PCR used 60 Vbeta and 13 Jbeta primers. TCRdb's copy holds only in-frame clones and misses some; the assay was immunoSEQ multiplex PCR. The table records approximately 290,000 clones, about four fifths of them present only once. Sequences were obtained from PBMCs. V usage is TRBV28 and J usage is TRBJ1-4; D not certain. The source of this sequence is a girl aged 2 to 9 in good health and CMV-seronegative. The CDR3 nucleotides read TGTGCCAGCAGTTTATCCTTAAAATGGACGGGGAATGAAAAACTGTTTTTT. This translates into CASSLSLKWTGNEKLFF.